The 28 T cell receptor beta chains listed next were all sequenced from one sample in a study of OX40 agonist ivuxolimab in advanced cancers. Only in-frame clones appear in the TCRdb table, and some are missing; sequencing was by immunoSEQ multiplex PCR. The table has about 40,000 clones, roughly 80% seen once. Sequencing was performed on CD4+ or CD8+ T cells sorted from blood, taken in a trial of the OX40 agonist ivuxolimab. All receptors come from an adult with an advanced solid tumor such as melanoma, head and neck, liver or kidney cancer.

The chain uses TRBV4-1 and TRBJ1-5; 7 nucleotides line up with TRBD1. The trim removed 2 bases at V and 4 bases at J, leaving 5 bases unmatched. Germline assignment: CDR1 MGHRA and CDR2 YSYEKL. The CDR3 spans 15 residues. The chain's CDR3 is CASSQLLQGNQPQHF. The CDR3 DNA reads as TGCGCCAGCAGCCAACTCCTACAGGGGAATCAGCCCCAGCATTTT.

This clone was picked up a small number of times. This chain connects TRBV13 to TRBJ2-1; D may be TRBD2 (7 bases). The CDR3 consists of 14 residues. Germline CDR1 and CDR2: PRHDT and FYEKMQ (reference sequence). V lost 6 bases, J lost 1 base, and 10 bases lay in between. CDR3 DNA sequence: TGTGCCAGCAGAAAGGGGGGGTCCTACAATGAGCAGTTCTTC. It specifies CASRKGGSYNEQFF.

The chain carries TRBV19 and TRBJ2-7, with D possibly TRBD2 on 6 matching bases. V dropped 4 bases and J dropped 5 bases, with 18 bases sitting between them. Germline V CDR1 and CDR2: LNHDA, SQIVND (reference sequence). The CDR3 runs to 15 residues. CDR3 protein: CASSNGGLGEDEQYF. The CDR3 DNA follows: TGTGCCAGTAGTAACGGGGGACTTGGGGAGGACGAGCAGTACTTC.

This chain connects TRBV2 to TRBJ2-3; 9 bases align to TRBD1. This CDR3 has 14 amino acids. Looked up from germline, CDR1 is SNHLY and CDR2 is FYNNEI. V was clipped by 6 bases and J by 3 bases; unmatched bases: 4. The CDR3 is CASSRQGGTDTQYF. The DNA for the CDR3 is TGTGCCAGCAGCAGACAGGGGGGGACAGATACGCAGTATTTT.

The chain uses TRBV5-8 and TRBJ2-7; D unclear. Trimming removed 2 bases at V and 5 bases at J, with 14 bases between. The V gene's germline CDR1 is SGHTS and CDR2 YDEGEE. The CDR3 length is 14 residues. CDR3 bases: TGTGCCAGCAGCTTCCCTACGAGAATAAACGAGCAGTACTTC. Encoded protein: CASSFPTRINEQYF. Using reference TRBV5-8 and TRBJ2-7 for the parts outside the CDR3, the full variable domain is EAGVTQSPTHLIKTRGQQATLRCSPISGHTSVYWYQQALGLGLQFLLWYDEGEERNRGNFPPRFSGRQFPNYSSELNVNALELEDSALYLCASSFPTRINEQYFGPGTRLTVT.

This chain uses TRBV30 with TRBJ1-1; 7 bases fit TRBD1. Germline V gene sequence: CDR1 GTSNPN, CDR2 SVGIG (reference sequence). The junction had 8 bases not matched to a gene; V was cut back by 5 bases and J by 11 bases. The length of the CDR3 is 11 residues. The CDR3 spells CAWAKTGRAFF. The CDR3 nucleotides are TGTGCCTGGGCAAAGACAGGGCGGGCTTTCTTT.

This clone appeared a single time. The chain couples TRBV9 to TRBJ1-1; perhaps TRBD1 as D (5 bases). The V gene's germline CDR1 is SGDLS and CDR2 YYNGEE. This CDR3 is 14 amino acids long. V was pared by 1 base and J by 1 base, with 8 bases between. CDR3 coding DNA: TGTGCCAGCAGCGTACAGGGCTGGAACACTGAAGCTTTCTTT. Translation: CASSVQGWNTEAFF.

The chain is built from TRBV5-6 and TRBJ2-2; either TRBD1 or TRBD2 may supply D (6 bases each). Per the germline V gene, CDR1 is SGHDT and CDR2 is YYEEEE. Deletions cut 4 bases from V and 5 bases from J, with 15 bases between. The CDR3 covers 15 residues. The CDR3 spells CASSPTSGTTGELFF. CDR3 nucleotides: TGTGCCAGCAGCCCGACTAGTGGGACAACCGGGGAGCTGTTTTTT.

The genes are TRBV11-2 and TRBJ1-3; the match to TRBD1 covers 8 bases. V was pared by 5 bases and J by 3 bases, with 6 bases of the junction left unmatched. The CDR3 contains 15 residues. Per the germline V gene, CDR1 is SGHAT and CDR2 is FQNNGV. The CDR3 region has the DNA TGTGCCAGCAGCGAGCAGGGGGCGGGTGGAAACACCATATATTTT. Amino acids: CASSEQGAGGNTIYF.

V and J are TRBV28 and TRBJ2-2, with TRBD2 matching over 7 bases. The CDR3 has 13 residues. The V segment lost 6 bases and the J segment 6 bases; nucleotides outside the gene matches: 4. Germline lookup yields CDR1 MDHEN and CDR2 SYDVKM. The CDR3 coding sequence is TGTGCCAGCAGGGGCGGGGGATCCGGGGAGCTGTTTTTT. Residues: CASRGGGSGELFF.

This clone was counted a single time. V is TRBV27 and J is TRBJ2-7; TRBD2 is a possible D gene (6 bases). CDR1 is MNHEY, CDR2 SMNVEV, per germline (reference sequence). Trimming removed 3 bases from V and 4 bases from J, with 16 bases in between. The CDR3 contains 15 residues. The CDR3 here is CASSFLSTGAYEQYF. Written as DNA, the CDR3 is TGTGCCAGCAGTTTCCTCTCAACGGGAGCGTACGAGCAGTACTTC.

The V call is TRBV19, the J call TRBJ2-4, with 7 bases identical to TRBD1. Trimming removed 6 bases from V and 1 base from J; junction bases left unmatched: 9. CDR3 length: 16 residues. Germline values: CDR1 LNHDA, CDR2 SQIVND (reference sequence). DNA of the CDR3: TGTGCCAGTAGCGAACAGGGGAAAGGGGCCAAAAACATTCAGTACTTC. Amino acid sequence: CASSEQGKGAKNIQYF.

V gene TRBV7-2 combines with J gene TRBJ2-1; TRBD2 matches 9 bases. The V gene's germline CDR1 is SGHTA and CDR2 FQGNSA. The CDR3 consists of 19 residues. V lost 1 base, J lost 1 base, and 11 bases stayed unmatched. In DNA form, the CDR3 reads TGTGCCAGCAGCTTAGTGAGTAGCGGGAGCTCGGGGTCCTACAATGAGCAGTTCTTC. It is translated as CASSLVSSGSSGSYNEQFF.

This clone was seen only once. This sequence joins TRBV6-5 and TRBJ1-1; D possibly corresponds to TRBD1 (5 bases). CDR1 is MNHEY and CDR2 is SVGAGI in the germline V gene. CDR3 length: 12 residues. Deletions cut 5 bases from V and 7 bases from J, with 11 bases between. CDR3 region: CASSTPGNEAFF. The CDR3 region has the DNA TGTGCCAGCAGTACCCCAGGGAATGAAGCTTTCTTT.

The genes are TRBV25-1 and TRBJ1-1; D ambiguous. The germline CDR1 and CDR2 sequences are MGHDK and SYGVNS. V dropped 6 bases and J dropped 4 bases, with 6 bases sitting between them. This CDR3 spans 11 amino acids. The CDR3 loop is CASSEGTEAFF. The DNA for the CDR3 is TGTGCCAGCAGCGAGGGCACTGAAGCTTTCTTT.

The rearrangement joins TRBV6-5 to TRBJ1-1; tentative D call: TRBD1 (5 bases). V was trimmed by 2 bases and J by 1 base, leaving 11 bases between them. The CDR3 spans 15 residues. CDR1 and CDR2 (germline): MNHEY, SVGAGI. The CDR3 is CASSYRGQGNTEAFF. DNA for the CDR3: TGTGCCAGCAGTTACAGGGGCCAGGGGAACACTGAAGCTTTCTTT.

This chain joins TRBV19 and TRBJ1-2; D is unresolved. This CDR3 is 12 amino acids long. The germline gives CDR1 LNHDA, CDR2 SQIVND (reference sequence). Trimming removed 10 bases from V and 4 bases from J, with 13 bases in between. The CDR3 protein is CATKTVGYGYTF. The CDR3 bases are TGTGCCACCAAAACGGTTGGCTATGGCTACACCTTC.

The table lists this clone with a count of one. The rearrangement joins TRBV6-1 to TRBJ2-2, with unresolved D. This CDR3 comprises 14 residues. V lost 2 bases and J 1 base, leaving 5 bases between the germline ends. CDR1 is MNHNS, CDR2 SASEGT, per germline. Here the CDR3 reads CASSEFVNTGELFF. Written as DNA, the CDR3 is TGTGCCAGCAGTGAATTTGTGAACACCGGGGAGCTGTTTTTT.

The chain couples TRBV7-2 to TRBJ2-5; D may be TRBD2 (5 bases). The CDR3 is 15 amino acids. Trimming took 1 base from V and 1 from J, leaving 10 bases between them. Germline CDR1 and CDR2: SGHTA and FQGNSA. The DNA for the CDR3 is TGTGCCAGCAGCTTAGTCGGAGGAGTCCAAGAGACCCAGTACTTC. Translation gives CASSLVGGVQETQYF.

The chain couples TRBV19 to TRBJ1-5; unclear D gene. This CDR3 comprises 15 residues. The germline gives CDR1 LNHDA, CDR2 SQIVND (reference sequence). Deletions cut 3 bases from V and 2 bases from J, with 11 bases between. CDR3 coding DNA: TGTGCCAGTAGTATCCGGGCCGGGGGCAATCAGCCCCAGCATTTT. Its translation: CASSIRAGGNQPQHF.

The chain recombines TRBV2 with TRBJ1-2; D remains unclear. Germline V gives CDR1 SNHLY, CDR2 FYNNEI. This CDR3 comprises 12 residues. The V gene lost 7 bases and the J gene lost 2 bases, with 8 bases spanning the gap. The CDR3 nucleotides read TGTGCCAGCAATTGGGAAAACTATGGCTACACCTTC. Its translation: CASNWENYGYTF.

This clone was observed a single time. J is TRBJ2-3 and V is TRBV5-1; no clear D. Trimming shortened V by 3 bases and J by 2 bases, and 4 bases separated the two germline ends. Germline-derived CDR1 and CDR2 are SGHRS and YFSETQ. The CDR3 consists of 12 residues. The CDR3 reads CASSSTTDTQYF. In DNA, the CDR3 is TGCGCCAGCAGCTCTACCACAGATACGCAGTATTTT.

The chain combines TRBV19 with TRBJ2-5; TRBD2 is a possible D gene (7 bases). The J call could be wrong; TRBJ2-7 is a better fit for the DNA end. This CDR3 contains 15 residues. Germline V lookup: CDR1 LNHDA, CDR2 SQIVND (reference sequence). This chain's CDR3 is CASSSRTRGSYEQYF. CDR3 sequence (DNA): TGTGCCAGTAGTAGCAGGACTAGGGGGTCCTACGAGCAGTACTTC.

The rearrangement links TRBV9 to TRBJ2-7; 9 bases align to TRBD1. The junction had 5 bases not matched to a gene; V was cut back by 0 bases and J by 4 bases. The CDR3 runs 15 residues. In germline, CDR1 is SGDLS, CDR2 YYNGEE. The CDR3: CASSVAGTGFYEQYF. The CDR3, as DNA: TGTGCCAGCAGCGTAGCCGGGACAGGGTTTTACGAGCAGTACTTC.

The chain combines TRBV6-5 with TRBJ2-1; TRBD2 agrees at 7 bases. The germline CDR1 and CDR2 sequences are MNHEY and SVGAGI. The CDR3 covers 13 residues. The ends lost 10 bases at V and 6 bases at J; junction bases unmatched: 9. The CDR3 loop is CATSAGEVNEQFF. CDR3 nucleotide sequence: TGTGCCACCTCGGCGGGGGAAGTCAATGAGCAGTTCTTC.

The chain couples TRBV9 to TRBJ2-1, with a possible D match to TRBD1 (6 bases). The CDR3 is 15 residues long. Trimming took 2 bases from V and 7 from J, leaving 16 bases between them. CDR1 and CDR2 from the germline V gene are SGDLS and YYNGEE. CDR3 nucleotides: TGTGCCAGCAGCGTCCGACAGGCTACCGGGAATGAGCAGTTCTTC. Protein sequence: CASSVRQATGNEQFF.

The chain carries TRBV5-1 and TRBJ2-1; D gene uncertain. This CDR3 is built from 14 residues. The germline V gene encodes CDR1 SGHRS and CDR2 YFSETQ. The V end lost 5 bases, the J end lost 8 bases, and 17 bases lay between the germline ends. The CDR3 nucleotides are TGCGCCAGCAGTGATGGGGATTTTTACGATGAGCAGTTCTTC. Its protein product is CASSDGDFYDEQFF.

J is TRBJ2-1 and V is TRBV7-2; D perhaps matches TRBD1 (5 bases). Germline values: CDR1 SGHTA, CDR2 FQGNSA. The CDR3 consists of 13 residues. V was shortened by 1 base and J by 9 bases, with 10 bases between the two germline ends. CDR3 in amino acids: CASSLGQGGEQFF. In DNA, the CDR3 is TGTGCCAGCAGCTTAGGGCAGGGTGGTGAGCAGTTCTTC.